Listed below are T cell receptor beta chains from one sample, sequenced in a study of siplizumab effects on memory and regulatory T cells. The protocol was immunoSEQ multiplex PCR, while the TCRdb copy is restricted to in-frame clones and leaves out a portion. The sample has 65,000 to 70,000 clones; approximately 89% are singletons. The sample was Tregs sorted from blood. All receptors derive from a human donor in good health. The CDR3 runs from the conserved cysteine through the conserved F or W. The order of the fields is J gene, V gene, CDR3 protein.

TRBJ2-3 TRBV7-2 CASSLAGVVTDTQYF
TRBJ2-1 TRBV7-3 CASSLEAGVYEQFF
TRBJ1-6 TRBV30 CAWSVGQPNSPLHF
TRBJ2-5 TRBV9 CASSVAGTKETQYF
TRBJ2-7 TRBV5-1 CASSLQGAYEQYF
TRBJ1-1 TRBV14 CASSPGGAEAFF
TRBJ1-2 TRBV7-9 CASSLSRGLNYGYTF
TRBJ1-1 TRBV7-8 CASSPLWGLTEAFF
TRBJ2-3 TRBV5-1 CASSRDTDTQYF
TRBJ1-2 TRBV4-2 CASSPLRRFPGHGQKNYGYTF
TRBJ1-1 TRBV19 CASTRTGATEAFF
TRBJ1-4 TRBV19 CASSMVLWDEKLFF
TRBJ2-5 TRBV10-3 CAISAYEETQYF
TRBJ2-6 TRBV28 CASSWGVSGANVLTF
TRBJ1-2 TRBV5-5 CASSSGPLYGYTF
TRBJ1-4 TRBV4-1 CASSQGQGASEKLFF
TRBJ2-1 TRBV11-1 CASSLASRYNEQFF
TRBJ2-5 TRBV27 CASRNIQQEYQETQYF
TRBJ2-1 TRBV19 CASSTSRGREQFF
TRBJ2-2 TRBV29-1 CSARGQGWMGGELFF
TRBJ2-1 TRBV11-3 CASSPRDRGINEQFF
TRBJ2-5 TRBV5-1 CASSLGHGDRQDF
TRBJ2-1 TRBV27 CASSFLPLTSGRSEQFF
TRBJ2-3 TRBV4-2 CASSQETGTGADTQYF
TRBJ2-7 TRBV6-5 CASRGHNYEQYF
TRBJ2-7 TRBV30 CASTAGTYEQYF
TRBJ2-4 TRBV19 CASSRNLAGQNIQYF
TRBJ1-2 TRBV18 CASSPDLNYGYTF
TRBJ2-7 TRBV11-2 CASSLILASTGEQYF
TRBJ1-1 TRBV11-3 CASSLLSNTEAFF
TRBJ1-4 TRBV9 CASSVQGKKLFF
TRBJ2-3 TRBV7-3 CASSLPASGIGTDTDTQYF
TRBJ2-5 TRBV10-1 CASSESNWGETQYF
TRBJ1-5 TRBV5-4 CASSLFGINQPQHF
TRBJ2-7 TRBV2 CASSGAYEQYF
TRBJ2-5 TRBV30 CAWSVRETQYF
TRBJ1-5 TRBV12-5 CATSLGGEFSNQPQHF
TRBJ1-2 TRBV9 CASSVGGYGYTF
TRBJ2-7 TRBV18 CASSPLGHTTSYEQYF
TRBJ1-5 TRBV12-5 CASGLGGAGQPQHF
TRBJ2-3 TRBV23-1 CASSQSIHGDTQYF
TRBJ2-6 TRBV15 CATSRASDYSGANVLTF
TRBJ2-3 TRBV29-1 CSVDRSPTDTQYF
TRBJ1-1 TRBV6-1 CASMQSMNTEAFF